Following are 10 T cell receptor beta chains from one sample sequenced in a study of blood T cell repertoires in COVID-19 (dated by TCRdb to 2020 to 2021). The library was made by the immunoSEQ multiplex PCR assay. Imported from immuneACCESS, the table was reduced by TCRdb to in-frame sequences with V and J called. These copies leave out some clones; in studies compared against another copy, an unresolved V gene accounts for under half, and the cause of the remainder is not known. This sample gives 200,000 to 250,000 clones in total; approximately 86% of them show up just once. The ten top clones hold roughly 14% of the sample. Source material: PBMCs or T cells enriched from blood (not recorded which). The source is a woman between 50 and 59 years old with acute COVID-19.

The V gene is TRBV6-4, the J gene TRBJ2-1; TRBD1 matches 9 bases. The CDR3 spans 15 residues. After removal of 8 bases from V and 7 bases from J, the junction contained 12 bases not matched to a gene. Germline CDR1 and CDR2: MRHNA and SNTAGT. CDR3 nucleotide sequence: TGTGCCAGCGCCCTTTGGGACAGGGTCAGGAATGAGCAGTTCTTC. It is translated as CASALWDRVRNEQFF.

CDR3 sequence (DNA): TGCAGCGTTCAGGAGGACTCTGGAAACACCATATATTTT. Its protein product is CSVQEDSGNTIYF. The chain couples TRBV29-1 to TRBJ1-3; no reliable D call. V was cut by 5 bases and J by 0 bases, with 8 bases left in between. Per germline, CDR1 SQVTM and CDR2 ANQGSEA. The CDR3 has 13 amino acids. The full variable domain, completed using reference TRBV29-1 and TRBJ1-3, is SAVISQKPSRDICQRGTSLTIQCQVDSQVTMMFWYRQQPGQSLTLIATANQGSEATYESGFVIDKFPISRPNLTFSTLTVSNMSPEDSSIYLCSVQEDSGNTIYFGEGSWLTVV.

The chain combines TRBV30 with TRBJ2-3; D is ambiguous. Germline CDR1 and CDR2: GTSNPN and SVGIG (reference sequence). The V gene lost 5 bases and the J gene lost 5 bases, with 5 bases spanning the gap. The CDR3 totals 10 residues. The CDR3 nucleotides read TGTGCCTGGGGTAAAGATACGCAGTATTTT. Translating it yields CAWGKDTQYF.

The J gene is TRBJ2-2, the V gene TRBV5-4; 8 nucleotides match TRBD2. The V gene end was trimmed by 4 bases and the J gene end by 2 bases; junction bases not matched to a gene: 10. The CDR3 has 17 residues. In germline, CDR1 is SGHNT, CDR2 YYREEE (reference sequence). The CDR3 coding sequence is TGTGCCAGCAGCCCGGGGCCGGGACTAGGAAACACCGGGGAGCTGTTTTTT. As protein: CASSPGPGLGNTGELFF.

This chain joins TRBV6-5 and TRBJ2-7; TRBD2 aligns across 7 bases. Germline values: CDR1 MNHEY, CDR2 SVGAGI. The junction had 5 bases not matched to a gene; V was cut back by 0 bases and J by 0 bases. The CDR3 has 16 amino acids. CDR3: CASSYSYGGSSYEQYF. In DNA form, the CDR3 reads TGTGCCAGCAGTTACTCGTACGGGGGGAGCTCCTACGAGCAGTACTTC.

This chain uses TRBV4-1 with TRBJ2-1; 8 bases map to TRBD2. The CDR3 has 16 residues. V lost 5 bases, J lost 6 bases, and 12 bases stayed unmatched. From germline, CDR1 is MGHRA and CDR2 YSYEKL. The CDR3 reads CASSAQTGTRGNEQFF. The CDR3, as DNA: TGCGCCAGCAGCGCTCAAACCGGGACTAGGGGCAATGAGCAGTTCTTC.

A single count supports this clone. This chain joins TRBV7-3 and TRBJ2-5; D may be TRBD2 (6 bases). Trimming removed 0 bases at V and 1 base at J, with 12 bases between. Germline CDR1 reads SGHTA; CDR2 reads FQGTGA. The CDR3 loop spans 16 amino acids. This chain's CDR3 is CASSLTHGGGQETQYF. CDR3 sequence (DNA): TGTGCCAGCAGCTTAACTCATGGGGGAGGCCAAGAGACCCAGTACTTC. The full variable domain, with the rest looked up from reference TRBV7-3 and TRBJ2-5, is GAGVSQTPSNKVTEKGKYVELRCDPISGHTALYWYRQSLGQGPEFLIYFQGTGAADDSGLPNDRFFAVRPEGSVSTLKIQRTERGDSAVYLCASSLTHGGGQETQYFGPGTRLLVL.

This clone was counted once. One end of the junction fails to match germline, which may point to a read error. The chain links TRBV7-7 to TRBJ2-1; the match to TRBD2 covers 8 bases. There are 15 residues in the CDR3. The germline gives CDR1 SSHAT, CDR2 FNYEAQ (reference sequence). CDR3 loop: CASSAGTSSYNEQFF. Written as DNA, the CDR3 is TGTGCTAGCAGCGCCGGGACTAGCTCCTACAATGAGCAGTTCTTC.

The chain carries TRBV29-1 and TRBJ2-7; 9 bases line up with TRBD2. Germline values: CDR1 SQVTM, CDR2 ANQGSEA. The CDR3 spans 11 residues. With V trimmed by 4 bases and J by 8 bases, 3 bases remained unmatched. The CDR3 nucleotides read TGCAGCGTTGGGACTAGCGTACAGCAGTACTTC. It yields the protein CSVGTSVQQYF.

This chain joins TRBV2 and TRBJ1-6; 8 nucleotides line up with TRBD1. The germline V gene has CDR1 SNHLY and CDR2 FYNNEI. This CDR3 has 15 residues. With V trimmed by 6 bases and J by 10 bases, 11 bases remained unmatched. CDR3 sequence (DNA): TGTGCCAGCAGGACCGGGACAGGCCTACGGTCACCCCTCCACTTT. It codes for CASRTGTGLRSPLHF.